Each of the 18 T cell receptor beta chains below was sequenced from the same sample in a study of blood T cell repertoires in COVID-19. Repertoires were generated with immunoSEQ multiplex PCR, while TCRdb's copy carries only in-frame clones and drops some. The sample has tens of thousands of clones, more than 65% seen once. Sequenced: peripheral blood. These receptors came from a woman aged 60-70 years with acute or convalescent COVID-19.

V is TRBV6-5 and J is TRBJ2-7, with a tentative D call TRBD1 (5 bases). Germline-derived CDR1 and CDR2 are MNHEY and SVGAGI. V lost 2 bases and J lost 1, with 9 bases in between. The CDR3 sequence is 14 residues long. CDR3 sequence reads: CASSYNQGSYEQYF. As DNA, the CDR3 is TGTGCCAGCAGTTACAATCAGGGTTCCTACGAGCAGTACTTC.

The chain employs TRBV6-6 and TRBJ1-1; the D gene is possibly TRBD1 (6 bases). Trimming shortened V by 4 bases and J by 6 bases, and 12 bases separated the two germline ends. The CDR3 is made up of 13 amino acids. CDR1 and CDR2 (germline): MNHNY, SVGAGI (reference sequence). In nucleotides, the CDR3 is TGTGCCAGCAGTTCTCAGACAGGCTCTGAAGCTTTCTTT. As protein: CASSSQTGSEAFF.

This chain joins TRBV20-1 and TRBJ1-1; TRBD1 matches at 9 bases. Trimming cost V 4 bases and J 11 bases; bases outside gene matches: 5. This CDR3 spans 11 amino acids. The germline CDR1 and CDR2 sequences are DFQATT and SNEGSKA (reference sequence). CDR3 in amino acids: CSATTGGKAFF. CDR3 bases: TGCAGTGCTACGACAGGGGGGAAGGCTTTCTTT.

The rearrangement uses TRBV19 and TRBJ2-3, with D perhaps matching TRBD1 (7 bases). CDR1 LNHDA and CDR2 SQIVND come from the germline V gene (reference sequence). Trimming took 4 bases from V and 8 from J, leaving 19 bases between them. This CDR3 contains 15 residues. The CDR3 loop reads CASSSSAGGKGTQYF. The CDR3 nucleotides read TGTGCCAGTAGTAGTAGCGCAGGGGGGAAAGGTACGCAGTATTTT.

This chain connects TRBV7-9 to TRBJ1-5; 9 positions match TRBD1. The V and J ends lost 5 bases and 2 bases, in that order; junction bases with no gene match: 7. CDR1 is SEHNR, CDR2 FQNEAQ, per germline (reference sequence). The CDR3 sequence is 16 residues long. CDR3 sequence reads: CASSARTGDGNQPQHF. CDR3 nucleotides: TGTGCCAGCAGCGCCCGGACAGGGGACGGCAATCAGCCCCAGCATTTT.

This sequence joins TRBV10-2 and TRBJ2-3; no clear D. The V and J ends lost 3 bases and 7 bases respectively, with 17 bases between them. This CDR3 is built from 15 residues. CDR1 and CDR2 (germline): WSHSY, SAAADI. Written as DNA, the CDR3 is TGCGCCAGCAGTGATATTCTACCGCTCGATTATACGCAGTATTTT. This codes for CASSDILPLDYTQYF.

The gene calls are TRBV10-1 and TRBJ1-2; D is unclear. CDR1 is WNHNN and CDR2 is SYGVQD in the germline V gene (reference sequence). There are 13 residues in the CDR3. Trimming pared 5 bases from V and 4 bases from J, leaving 11 bases between. The CDR3 DNA reads TGCGCCAGCAGTTCGAGGTTGACCTATGGCTACACCTTC. It encodes CASSSRLTYGYTF.

The chain joins TRBV7-9 to TRBJ1-4, with TRBD1 identical over 8 bases. The CDR3 covers 16 residues. V gave up 3 bases and J gave up 5 bases; unmatched junction bases: 8. The germline gives CDR1 SEHNR, CDR2 FQNEAQ (reference sequence). CDR3 DNA: TGTGCCAGCAGCTTCCGGACAGGGAGCAAAAATGAAAAACTGTTTTTT. Translating it yields CASSFRTGSKNEKLFF. The full variable domain, completed using reference TRBV7-9 and TRBJ1-4, is DTGVSQNPRHKITKRGQNVTFRCDPISEHNRLYWYRQTLGQGPEFLTYFQNEAQLEKSRLLSDRFSAERPKGSFSTLEIQRTEQGDSAMYLCASSFRTGSKNEKLFFGSGTQLSVL.

The chain recombines TRBV6-1 with TRBJ1-4; D is perhaps TRBD1 (6 bases). The V end lost 2 bases, the J end lost 4 bases, and 8 bases lay between the germline ends. The CDR3 sequence is 14 residues long. Germline lookup yields CDR1 MNHNS and CDR2 SASEGT. Written as DNA, the CDR3 is TGTGCCAGCAGTGAACAGGGACATAATGAAAAACTGTTTTTT. This codes for CASSEQGHNEKLFF.

This chain uses TRBV7-9 with TRBJ2-3; D perhaps matches TRBD2 (5 bases). The germline V gene has CDR1 SEHNR and CDR2 FQNEAQ (reference sequence). Trimming removed 2 bases from V and 11 bases from J, with 11 bases in between. There are 12 residues in the CDR3. CDR3 in DNA: TGTGCCAGCAGCTTAATGGACGGGGTGCAGTATTTT. Amino acids: CASSLMDGVQYF.

V is TRBV5-1 and J is TRBJ1-1; D may be TRBD1 (6 bases). This CDR3 is built from 13 residues. Germline V CDR1 and CDR2: SGHRS, YFSETQ. Trimming left V 1 base short and J 3 bases short, with 7 bases between. The CDR3 DNA reads as TGCGCCAGCAGCTTGTCAGGGGACACTGAAGCTTTCTTT. It yields the protein CASSLSGDTEAFF.

This sequence joins TRBV6-6 and TRBJ2-3; D call uncertain. V dropped 7 bases and J dropped 2 bases, with 10 bases sitting between them. Germline V lookup: CDR1 MNHNY, CDR2 SVGAGI (reference sequence). This CDR3 comprises 13 residues. As DNA, the CDR3 is TGTGCCAGCAAGGCGGTCCACACAGATACGCAGTATTTT. Protein product: CASKAVHTDTQYF.

V gene TRBV20-1 combines with J gene TRBJ1-1; 7 positions agree with TRBD1. Germline trimming cut 3 bases from V and 4 bases from J; bases unmatched to any gene: 11. Germline CDR1 is DFQATT and CDR2 is SNEGSKA (reference sequence). This CDR3 has 15 amino acids. The chain's CDR3 is CSASRDSYSGTEAFF. CDR3 bases: TGCAGTGCTAGTAGGGACAGCTACTCGGGCACTGAAGCTTTCTTT.

This clone was counted a single time. The V gene is TRBV4-1, the J gene TRBJ2-2, with 7 bases lining up with TRBD1. Germline CDR1 and CDR2: MGHRA and YSYEKL. The junction had 2 bases not matched to a gene; V was cut back by 3 bases and J by 1 base. This CDR3 is 15 amino acids long. For the CDR3, the DNA is TGCGCCAGCAGCCAGGGGGACAGGAACACCGGGGAGCTGTTTTTT. Protein sequence: CASSQGDRNTGELFF.

In this sample, this clone turned up once. The chain couples TRBV5-6 to TRBJ1-6, with 8 bases fitting TRBD1. Germline V gene data show CDR1 as SGHDT and CDR2 as YYEEEE. CDR3 length: 15 residues. Losses at the gene ends were 3 bases for V and 7 bases for J; bases not matched to a gene: 6. The CDR3 protein is CASSYSDRENSPLHF. CDR3 sequence (DNA): TGTGCCAGCAGCTACTCGGACAGGGAAAATTCACCCCTCCACTTT.

The DNA for the CDR3 is TGTGCCAGCAGTGAGAGGAGGACAGGAAGGGGGTATGGCTACACCTTC. Translating gives CASSERRTGRGYGYTF. J is TRBJ1-2 and V is TRBV9, with TRBD1 matching over 7 bases. The CDR3 has 16 residues. From germline, CDR1 is SGDLS and CDR2 YYNGEE. The ends lost 5 bases at V and 5 bases at J; junction bases unmatched: 15.

This clone was observed a handful of times. CDR3 loop: CASSLEAGGGQPQHF. The CDR3 DNA sequence: TGTGCCAGCAGCTTAGAGGCAGGGGGAGGTCAGCCCCAGCATTTT. The chain is built from TRBV11-2 and TRBJ1-5, with TRBD1 matching 7 bases. The junction had 5 bases not matched to a gene; V was cut back by 0 bases and J by 6 bases. The germline V gene has CDR1 SGHAT and CDR2 FQNNGV. The CDR3 consists of 15 residues.

The J gene is TRBJ1-1, the V gene TRBV3-1 (or the pseudogene TRBV3-2), with a weak D call TRBD1 (5 bases). The CDR3 consists of 14 residues. Trimming took off 6 bases at V and 4 bases at J, with 15 bases between the two ends. CDR1 is LGHDT and CDR2 is YNNKEL in the germline V gene (reference sequence). The CDR3 spells CASRLQGRGTEAFF. As DNA, the CDR3 is TGTGCCAGCAGGCTGCAGGGTAGGGGCACTGAAGCTTTCTTT.